This T cell receptor (beta chain) stems from a study of blood T cell repertoires in COVID-19. The wider study: Italy, Spain and the United States were the sources of the convalescent and acute COVID-19 samples. Sources were T cells, B-cell-depleted T cells, or PBMCs; the material itself was cDNA or gDNA.

In the authors' methods: Reference gene primer amplification gave nucleated cell count estimates. The assay was immunoSEQ multiplex PCR, and TCRdb's table has in-frame clones only and misses some. V, J and clone size were drawn from that table, and D and trimming were deduced from the DNA. The table includes some 200,000 clones, about three quarters detected once. The CDR3 has 14 residues. Trimming shortened V by 1 base and J by 3 bases, and 7 bases separated the two germline ends. The V gene's germline CDR1 is SGHTA and CDR2 FQGNSA. Specimen: peripheral blood. This clonotype was obtained from a woman in her 70s with acute or convalescent COVID-19. V gene TRBV7-2 combines with J gene TRBJ2-1; D perhaps matches TRBD2 (6 bases). The DNA for the CDR3 is TGTGCCAGCAGCTTAGTAGCGGTCTACAATGAGCAGTTCTTC. It yields the protein CASSLVAVYNEQFF.